This is a list of T cell receptor beta chains from one sample in a study of post-analysis software for immune sequencing data. One entry per CDR3 protein results from TCRdb running MiXCR on the PCR reads. The table shows more than 500,000 distinct CDR3 sequences, with roughly 34% occurring only once. The sample was blood. Every receptor here comes from a girl aged 2 to 17 with multiple sclerosis. Each CDR3 is given with its conserved first and last residue. The order of the fields is J gene, V gene, CDR3 length, CDR3 protein.

j_call: TRBJ2-5
v_call: TRBV5-1
cdr3_length: 18
cdr3_aa: CASSLDGLAGGTRETQYF

j_call: TRBJ1-2
v_call: TRBV6-4
cdr3_length: 11
cdr3_aa: CASSDGGGHTF

j_call: TRBJ2-3
v_call: TRBV5-5
cdr3_length: 15
cdr3_aa: CASSLAGFGTDTQYF

j_call: TRBJ2-5
v_call: TRBV3-1
cdr3_length: 14
cdr3_aa: CASSRADRGETQYF

j_call: TRBJ2-1
v_call: TRBV5-1
cdr3_length: 16
cdr3_aa: CASSLGLRGGFNEQFF

j_call: TRBJ2-1
v_call: TRBV5-1
cdr3_length: 14
cdr3_aa: CASSPTGESWEQFF

j_call: TRBJ2-7
v_call: TRBV5-1
cdr3_length: 13
cdr3_aa: CASSGQDSYEQYF

j_call: TRBJ1-5
v_call: TRBV6-6
cdr3_length: 16
cdr3_aa: CASSLEDRGGNQPQHF

j_call: TRBJ2-3
v_call: TRBV27
cdr3_length: 18
cdr3_aa: CASSLGLAGGSRTDTQYF

j_call: TRBJ1-5
v_call: TRBV20-1
cdr3_length: 14
cdr3_aa: CSAGPDRMNQPQHF

j_call: TRBJ2-5
v_call: TRBV13
cdr3_length: 15
cdr3_aa: CASSYGTGGGETQYF

j_call: TRBJ2-1
v_call: TRBV3-1
cdr3_length: 16
cdr3_aa: CASSQQAGTGIDEQFF

j_call: TRBJ1-4
v_call: TRBV27
cdr3_length: 14
cdr3_aa: CASSFGQDNEKLFF

j_call: TRBJ1-2
v_call: TRBV5-1
cdr3_length: 13
cdr3_aa: CASSLEQGPGHTF

j_call: TRBJ2-7
v_call: TRBV7-2
cdr3_length: 13
cdr3_aa: CASSWGAADEQYF

j_call: TRBJ2-6
v_call: TRBV5-1
cdr3_length: 15
cdr3_aa: CASSMTGTGANVLTF

j_call: TRBJ1-1
v_call: TRBV20-1
cdr3_length: 13
cdr3_aa: CSAIGPPNTEAFF

j_call: TRBJ2-5
v_call: TRBV3-1
cdr3_length: 15
cdr3_aa: CASSQDLVNQETQYF

j_call: TRBJ2-7
v_call: TRBV10-3
cdr3_length: 15
cdr3_aa: CAISESGIPYYEQYF

j_call: TRBJ1-5
v_call: TRBV6-6
cdr3_length: 15
cdr3_aa: CASSYSRQGFQPQHF

j_call: TRBJ2-5
v_call: TRBV29-1
cdr3_length: 13
cdr3_aa: CSVGLSLGETQYF

j_call: TRBJ2-3
v_call: TRBV4-1
cdr3_length: 16
cdr3_aa: CASSQALAGTTDTQYF

j_call: TRBJ2-5
v_call: TRBV4-1
cdr3_length: 15
cdr3_aa: CASSQGAQSQETQYF

j_call: TRBJ1-2
v_call: TRBV20-1
cdr3_length: 15
cdr3_aa: CSAPPGTGVSGGYTF

j_call: TRBJ1-5
v_call: TRBV4-1
cdr3_length: 14
cdr3_aa: CASSQAGVVQPQHF

j_call: TRBJ2-5
v_call: TRBV5-1
cdr3_length: 17
cdr3_aa: CASSPGLAGGPFETQYF

j_call: TRBJ2-5
v_call: TRBV11-2
cdr3_length: 14
cdr3_aa: CASSLGSSEETQYF

j_call: NA
v_call: TRBV7-9
cdr3_length: 13
cdr3_aa: CASSFSGTGEQYF

j_call: TRBJ2-5
v_call: TRBV29-1
cdr3_length: 13
cdr3_aa: CSVEDRRGGEQYF

j_call: NA
v_call: TRBV5-1
cdr3_length: 14
cdr3_aa: CASSTGTGVDEQYF

j_call: TRBJ2-1
v_call: TRBV6-2/TRBV6-3
cdr3_length: 14
cdr3_aa: CASIRGGTTNEQFF

j_call: TRBJ2-7
v_call: TRBV12-3/TRBV12-4
cdr3_length: 16
cdr3_aa: CASSQKRQGTSYEQYF

j_call: TRBJ2-1
v_call: TRBV9
cdr3_length: 16
cdr3_aa: CASSVAHGLAYNEQFF

j_call: TRBJ1-1
v_call: TRBV4-1
cdr3_length: 12
cdr3_aa: CASSPFRGEAFF